This T cell receptor beta chain stems from a study of T cell repertoires in cytomegalovirus infection (dated by TCRdb to between 2019 and 2020). Looking at the study overall: The HLA type of each donor mattered for the analysis, because public TCR beta signatures pointed to carriage of CMV infection along with the matching HLA type.

This clonotype was picked up many times. Its antigen remains unidentified. Base qualities were left out, and no much larger clone turns up one base away. The CDR3 runs 15 amino acids, cysteine and phenylalanine included. The DNA shown is the 45-base CDR3, in frame from base 1. According to the germline V gene (reference sequence), CDR1 reads DFQATT and CDR2 reads SNEGSKA. The junction carries 14 bases between V and J, which are trimmed by 6 bases and 0 bases respectively. General study outcomes and caveats: Cumulative frequency of public TCR beta family members discriminated carriers of CMV infection plus the relevant HLA type in this cohort and an independent approximately 370-donor cohort. The ex vivo response was dominated by HLA-C-restricted CMV-specific TCR beta clonotypes, which also provided the single most frequent clonotype in two of eight donors.

For sequencing, an Illumina HiSeq 1500 was employed. Through fastp at Q25 and MiXCR, TCRdb rebuilt clones from the public reads, retaining in-frame beta chains. Identical CDR3 proteins give one entry, which carries the most common genes and DNA. A total of about 360,000 distinct CDR3 sequences appear in this sample, 15% to 20% of them only once. 8.7% of the sample lies in the top ten. The TCR comes from a human donor in good health (CMV status not recorded). Some clones in this sample may be carry-over from other donors' samples. The chain joins TRBV20-1 to TRBJ2-2, with TRBD2 as a weak D call on 6 bases. Sequencing was done on a sample of PBMCs. The CDR3 loop reads CSAPRPGANTGELFF. In nucleotides, the sequence is TGCAGTGCCCCCCGGCCGGGAGCGAACACCGGGGAGCTGTTTTTT.